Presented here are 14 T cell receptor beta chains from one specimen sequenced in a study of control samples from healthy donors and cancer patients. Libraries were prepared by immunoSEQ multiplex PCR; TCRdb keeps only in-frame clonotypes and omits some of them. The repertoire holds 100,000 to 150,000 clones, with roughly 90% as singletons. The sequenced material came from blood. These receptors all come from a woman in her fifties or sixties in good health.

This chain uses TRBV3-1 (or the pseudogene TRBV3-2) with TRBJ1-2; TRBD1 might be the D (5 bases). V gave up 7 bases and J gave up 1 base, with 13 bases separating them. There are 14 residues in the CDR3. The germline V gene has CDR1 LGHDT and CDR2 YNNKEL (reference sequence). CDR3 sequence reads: CASTRTNVNYGYTF. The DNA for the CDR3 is TGTGCCAGCACTAGGACAAACGTTAACTATGGCTACACCTTC.

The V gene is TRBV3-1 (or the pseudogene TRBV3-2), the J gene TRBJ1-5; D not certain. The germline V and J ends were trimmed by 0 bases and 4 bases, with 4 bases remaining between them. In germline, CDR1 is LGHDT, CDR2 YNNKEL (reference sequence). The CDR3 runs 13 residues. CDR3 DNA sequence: TGTGCCAGCAGCCAAGACGTAAATCAGCCCCAGCATTTT. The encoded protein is CASSQDVNQPQHF.

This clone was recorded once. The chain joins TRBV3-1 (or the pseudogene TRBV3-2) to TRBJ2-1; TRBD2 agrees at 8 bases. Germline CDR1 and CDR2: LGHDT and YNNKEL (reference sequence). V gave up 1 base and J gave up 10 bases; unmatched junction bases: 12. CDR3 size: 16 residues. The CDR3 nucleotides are TGTGCCAGCAGCCAAGTGGGCGGAGCGGGAGTTCGCGAGCAGTTCTTC. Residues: CASSQVGGAGVREQFF.

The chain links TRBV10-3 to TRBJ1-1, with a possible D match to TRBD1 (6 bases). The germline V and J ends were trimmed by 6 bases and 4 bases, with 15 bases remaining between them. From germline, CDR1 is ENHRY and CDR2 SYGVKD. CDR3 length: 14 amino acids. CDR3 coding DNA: TGTGCCATCAGCTTGTCGGGGGCGGCCACTGAAGCTTTCTTT. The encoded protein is CAISLSGAATEAFF.

In DNA, the CDR3 is TGTGCCAGCAGCTCCCCCCGACAGGGCGGCGAGCAGTACTTC. Translated, it gives CASSSPRQGGEQYF. The V gene is TRBV11-2, the J gene TRBJ2-7; 7 bases are shared with TRBD1. Germline V lookup: CDR1 SGHAT, CDR2 FQNNGV. The CDR3 consists of 14 residues. J gave up 6 bases and V 4 bases, and 9 bases lay outside the gene matches.

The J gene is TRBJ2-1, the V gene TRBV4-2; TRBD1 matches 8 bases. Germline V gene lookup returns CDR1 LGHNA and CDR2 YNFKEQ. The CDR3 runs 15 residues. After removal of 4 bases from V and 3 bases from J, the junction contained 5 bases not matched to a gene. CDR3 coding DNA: TGTGCCAGCAGCCTAAAGACAGGGGACTACAATGAGCAGTTCTTC. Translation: CASSLKTGDYNEQFF.

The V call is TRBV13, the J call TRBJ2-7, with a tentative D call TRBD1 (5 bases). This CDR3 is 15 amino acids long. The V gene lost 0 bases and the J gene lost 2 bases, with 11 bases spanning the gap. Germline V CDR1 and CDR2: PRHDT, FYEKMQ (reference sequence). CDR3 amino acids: CASSLGSGSPYEQYF. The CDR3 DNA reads TGTGCCAGCAGCTTAGGGTCAGGGTCTCCCTACGAGCAGTACTTC.

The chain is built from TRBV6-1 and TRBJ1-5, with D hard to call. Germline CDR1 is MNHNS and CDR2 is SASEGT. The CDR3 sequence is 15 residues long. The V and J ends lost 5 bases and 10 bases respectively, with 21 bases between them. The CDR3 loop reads CASSLSVVGRFPQHF. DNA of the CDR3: TGTGCCAGCAGTTTATCAGTGGTAGGTAGGTTTCCCCAGCATTTT.

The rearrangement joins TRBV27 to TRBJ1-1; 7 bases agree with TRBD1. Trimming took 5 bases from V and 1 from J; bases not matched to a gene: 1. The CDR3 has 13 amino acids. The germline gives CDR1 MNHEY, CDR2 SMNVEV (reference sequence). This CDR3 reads CASSDRANTEAFF. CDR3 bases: TGTGCCAGCAGTGACAGGGCGAACACTGAAGCTTTCTTT.

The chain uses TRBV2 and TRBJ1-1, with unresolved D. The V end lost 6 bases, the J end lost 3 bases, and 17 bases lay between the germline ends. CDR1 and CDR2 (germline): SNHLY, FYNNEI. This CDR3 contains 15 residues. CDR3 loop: CASSPTPRPYTEAFF. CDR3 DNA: TGTGCCAGCAGCCCAACGCCAAGGCCGTACACTGAAGCTTTCTTT.

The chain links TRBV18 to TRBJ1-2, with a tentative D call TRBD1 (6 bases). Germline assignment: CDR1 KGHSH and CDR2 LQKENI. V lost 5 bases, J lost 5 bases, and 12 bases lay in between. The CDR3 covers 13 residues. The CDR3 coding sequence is TGTGCCAGCTCAGCAGGGGAAGGATATGGCTACACCTTC. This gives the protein CASSAGEGYGYTF. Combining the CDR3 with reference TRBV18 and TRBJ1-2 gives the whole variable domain NAGVMQNPRHLVRRRGQEARLRCSPMKGHSHVYWYRQLPEEGLKFMVYLQKENIIDESGMPKERFSAEFPKEGPSILRIQQVVRGDSAAYFCASSAGEGYGYTFGSGTRLTVV.

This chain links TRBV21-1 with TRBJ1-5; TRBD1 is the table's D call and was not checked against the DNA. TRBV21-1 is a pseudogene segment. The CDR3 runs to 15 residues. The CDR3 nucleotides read TGTGCCAGCACCTCGGACAATCGGTGGGATCAGCCCCAGCATTTT. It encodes CASTSDNRWDQPQHF.

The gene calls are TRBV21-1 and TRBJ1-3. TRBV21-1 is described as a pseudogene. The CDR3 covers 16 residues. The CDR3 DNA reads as TGTGCCAGCAGCAAAGCCGCGGCTTACTCTGGAAACACCATATATTTT. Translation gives CASSKAAAYSGNTIYF.

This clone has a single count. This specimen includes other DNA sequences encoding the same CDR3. The CDR3 DNA follows: TGTGCCAGCAGCACGGGACAGGGGGCCTACGAGCAGTACTTC. Translated, it gives CASSTGQGAYEQYF. J is TRBJ2-7 and V is TRBV5-5; 11 bases fit TRBD1. The V gene's germline CDR1 is SGHKS and CDR2 YYEKEE (reference sequence). This CDR3 contains 14 residues. The ends lost 4 bases at V and 2 bases at J; junction bases unmatched: 2.